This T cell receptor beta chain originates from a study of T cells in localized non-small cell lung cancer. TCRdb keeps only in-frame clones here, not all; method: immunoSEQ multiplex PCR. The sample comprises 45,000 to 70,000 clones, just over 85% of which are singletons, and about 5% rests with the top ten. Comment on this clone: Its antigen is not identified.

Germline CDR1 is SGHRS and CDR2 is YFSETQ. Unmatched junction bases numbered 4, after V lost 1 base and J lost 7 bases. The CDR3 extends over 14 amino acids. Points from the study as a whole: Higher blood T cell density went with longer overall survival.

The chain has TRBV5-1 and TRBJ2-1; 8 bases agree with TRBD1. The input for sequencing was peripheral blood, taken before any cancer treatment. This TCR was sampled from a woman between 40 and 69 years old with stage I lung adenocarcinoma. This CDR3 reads CASSLQTGVNEQFF. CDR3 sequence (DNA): TGCGCCAGCAGCTTGCAGACAGGGGTGAATGAGCAGTTCTTC.